This TCR beta chain was found in a study of blood T cell repertoires in COVID-19. Study background: Sites across the United States, Italy and Spain contributed samples from acute and convalescent COVID-19.

Trimming at V came to 0 bases and at J to 5 bases, leaving 3 bases not matched to a gene. This CDR3 comprises 15 residues. Germline V gives CDR1 LGHDT, CDR2 YNNKEL (reference sequence). TCRdb's table, derived via immunoSEQ multiplex PCR, lists solely in-frame clones and lacks some. The top ten hold approximately 11% of the sample, which has about 180,000 clones, 70% to 90% seen once. This receptor was taken from a human donor with active or convalescent COVID-19. The donor label of this sample is uncertain. Sequences were obtained from peripheral blood. The genes are TRBV3-1 (or the pseudogene TRBV3-2) and TRBJ2-5, with TRBD2 matching 10 bases. The CDR3 DNA sequence: TGTGCCAGCAGCCAAGAGATTAGCGGGGGGGAGACCCAGTACTTC. Translation: CASSQEISGGETQYF.